Listed here are 14 T cell receptor beta chains from one sample, sequenced in a study of beta chain features in type 1 diabetes. Expressed TCRB transcripts were sequenced, since all the RNA that had been isolated was reverse transcribed. Produced via immunoSEQ multiplex PCR; TCRdb's table is partial and in-frame only. The sample carries 350,000 to 400,000 clones, approximately 16% recorded once. Material: naive CD4+ T cells from blood. The origin of the receptors is a woman under 30 in good health.

This clone was recorded a few times. V and J are TRBV9 and TRBJ2-5; 9 bases map to TRBD1. V lost 4 bases and J lost 4; bases outside the gene matches: 11. This CDR3 is built from 16 residues. Germline-derived CDR1 and CDR2 are SGDLS and YYNGEE. The CDR3 nucleotides are TGTGCCAGCAGCCCCAAACGGGACAGGGTTGGAGAGACCCAGTACTTC. Protein: CASSPKRDRVGETQYF.

There are a few counts of this clone. V usage is TRBV7-3 and J usage is TRBJ2-3; unclear D gene. The CDR3 is 12 amino acids. V shed 5 bases and J shed 5 bases, with 8 bases lying between them. Germline CDR1 is SGHTA and CDR2 is FQGTGA. DNA for the CDR3: TGTGCCAGCAGCCCTAACGGAGATACGCAGTATTTT. The encoded protein is CASSPNGDTQYF.

This clone was picked up a small number of times. The rearrangement links TRBV5-1 to TRBJ2-2, with 9 bases matching TRBD1. Germline assignment: CDR1 SGHRS and CDR2 YFSETQ. The ends lost 5 bases at V and 7 bases at J; junction bases unmatched: 3. The CDR3 sequence is 13 residues long. The CDR3 DNA follows: TGCGCCAGCAGGACGGGACAGGGCGGGGAGCTGTTTTTT. Its protein is CASRTGQGGELFF.

The chain combines TRBV18 with TRBJ2-7, with D possibly being TRBD1 (6 bases). Trimming removed 4 bases at V and 4 bases at J, with 11 bases between. This CDR3 has 13 residues. Germline assignment: CDR1 KGHSH and CDR2 LQKENI. This CDR3 is CASSQGQLYEQYF. For the CDR3, the DNA is TGTGCCAGCTCACAAGGACAGCTATACGAGCAGTACTTC. The entire variable domain, with the rest obtained from reference TRBV18 and TRBJ2-7, is as follows: NAGVMQNPRHLVRRRGQEARLRCSPMKGHSHVYWYRQLPEEGLKFMVYLQKENIIDESGMPKERFSAEFPKEGPSILRIQQVVRGDSAAYFCASSQGQLYEQYFGPGTRLTVT.

This clone has just a few counts. The chain recombines TRBV7-2 with TRBJ2-7; D gene unclear. The germline V and J ends were trimmed by 8 bases and 3 bases, with 5 bases remaining between them. CDR1 SGHTA and CDR2 FQGNSA come from the germline V gene. CDR3 length equals 10 residues. CDR3 bases: TGTGCCAGCGCGAACTACGAGCAGTACTTC. It encodes CASANYEQYF.

V and J are TRBV7-3 and TRBJ2-1, with D unclear. The germline V gene encodes CDR1 SGHTA and CDR2 FQGTGA. There are 13 residues in the CDR3. Trimming took off 6 bases at V and 5 bases at J, with 11 bases between the two ends. The CDR3 sequence is CASSVGSDNEQFF. The CDR3 coding sequence is TGTGCCAGCAGTGTGGGCTCAGACAATGAGCAGTTCTTC.

This chain connects TRBV5-4 to TRBJ2-2, with 7 nucleotides matching TRBD2. The CDR3 runs 14 residues. The V gene's germline CDR1 is SGHNT and CDR2 YYREEE (reference sequence). J gave up 4 bases and V 0 bases, and 0 bases lay outside the gene matches. The chain's CDR3 is CASSLGGGTGELFF. The CDR3 DNA sequence: TGTGCCAGCAGCTTGGGCGGGGGCACCGGGGAGCTGTTTTTT.

The chain joins TRBV4-3 to TRBJ2-1, with 9 bases fitting TRBD1. CDR1 and CDR2 from the germline V gene are LGHNA and YSLEER. V shed 2 bases and J 1 base; nucleotides not matched to a gene: 3. The CDR3 extends over 16 amino acids. CDR3 sequence reads: CASSQLGTGSYNEQFF. The CDR3 DNA is TGCGCCAGCAGCCAATTGGGGACAGGGTCCTACAATGAGCAGTTCTTC.

This clone was counted a few times. This chain joins TRBV4-1 and TRBJ1-2; D perhaps matches TRBD1 (6 bases). The V and J ends lost 3 bases and 1 base respectively, with 9 bases between them. The CDR3 runs to 14 residues. Germline CDR1 is MGHRA and CDR2 is YSYEKL. The CDR3 nucleotides are TGCGCCAGCAGCCACCGGGACAATAACTATGGCTACACCTTC. Its translation is CASSHRDNNYGYTF.

This clone was seen more than once but under ten times. This rearrangement joins TRBV7-6 to TRBJ2-7, with 7 nucleotides matching TRBD1. Trimming took 4 bases from V and 0 from J; bases not matched to a gene: 6. This CDR3 has 15 amino acids. Germline loops: CDR1 SGHVS, CDR2 FNYEAQ. CDR3 sequence: CASSSQGSPSYEQYF. The CDR3 DNA reads as TGTGCCAGCAGCTCACAGGGGTCCCCCTCCTACGAGCAGTACTTC.

This sequence joins TRBV29-1 and TRBJ2-7; D not resolved. V gave up 0 bases and J gave up 0 bases, with 9 bases separating them. The germline V gene encodes CDR1 SQVTM and CDR2 ANQGSEA. The CDR3 sequence is 14 residues long. The CDR3 spells CSVEDGRGSYEQYF. Here the CDR3 DNA reads TGCAGCGTTGAAGATGGTCGCGGCTCCTACGAGCAGTACTTC.

The chain recombines TRBV30 with TRBJ2-5; D gene uncertain. V dropped 0 bases and J dropped 5 bases, with 7 bases sitting between them. Looked up from germline, CDR1 is GTSNPN and CDR2 is SVGIG (reference sequence). This CDR3 is built from 12 residues. CDR3 nucleotides: TGTGCCTGGAGTGTCAACAGCGAGACCCAGTACTTC. It yields the protein CAWSVNSETQYF.

For the CDR3, the DNA is TGCGCCAGCAGCAGAGCAGGCGAGCAGTACTTC. Protein product: CASSRAGEQYF. V gene TRBV4-1 combines with J gene TRBJ2-7, with unresolved D. Looked up from germline, CDR1 is MGHRA and CDR2 is YSYEKL. The length of the CDR3 is 11 residues. Trimming removed 5 bases at V and 6 bases at J, with 8 bases between.

This clone was detected only a few times. V gene TRBV5-1 combines with J gene TRBJ2-2; unclear D gene. The V and J ends lost 4 bases and 4 bases respectively, with 5 bases between them. The CDR3 extends over 12 amino acids. Germline values: CDR1 SGHRS, CDR2 YFSETQ. CDR3 protein: CASSLSTGELFF. In nucleotides, the CDR3 is TGCGCCAGCAGCCTAAGCACCGGGGAGCTGTTTTTT.